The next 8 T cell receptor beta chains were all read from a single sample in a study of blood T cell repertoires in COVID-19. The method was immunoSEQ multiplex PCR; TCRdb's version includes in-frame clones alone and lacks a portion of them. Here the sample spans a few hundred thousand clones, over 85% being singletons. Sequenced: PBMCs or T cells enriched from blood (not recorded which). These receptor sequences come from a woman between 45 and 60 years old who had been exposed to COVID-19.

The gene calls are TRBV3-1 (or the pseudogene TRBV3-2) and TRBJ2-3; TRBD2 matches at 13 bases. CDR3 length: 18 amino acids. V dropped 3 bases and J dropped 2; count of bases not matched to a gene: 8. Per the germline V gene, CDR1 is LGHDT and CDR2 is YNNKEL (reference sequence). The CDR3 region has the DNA TGTGCCAGCAGCCATTATGGACTAGCGGGGGCTCTCACAGATACGCAGTATTTT. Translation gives CASSHYGLAGALTDTQYF.

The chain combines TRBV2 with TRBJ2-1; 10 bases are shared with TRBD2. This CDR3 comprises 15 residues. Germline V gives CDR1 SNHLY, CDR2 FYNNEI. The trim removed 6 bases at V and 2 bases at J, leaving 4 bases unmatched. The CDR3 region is CASSLLAGAYNEQFF. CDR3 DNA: TGTGCCAGCAGCCTGCTAGCGGGGGCCTACAATGAGCAGTTCTTC.

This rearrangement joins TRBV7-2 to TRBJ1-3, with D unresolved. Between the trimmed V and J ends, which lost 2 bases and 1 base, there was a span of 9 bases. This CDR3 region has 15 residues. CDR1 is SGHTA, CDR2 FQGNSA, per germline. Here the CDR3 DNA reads TGTGCCAGCAGCTTATTGGGCCCTTCTGGAAACACCATATATTTT. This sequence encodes CASSLLGPSGNTIYF.

The CDR3 spells CASSRDRGRSPLHF. The CDR3 DNA is TGTGCCAGCAGTCGAGACAGGGGACGTTCACCCCTCCACTTT. V is TRBV6-5 and J is TRBJ1-6; 8 bases are a match to TRBD1. This CDR3 is 14 amino acids long. Germline loops: CDR1 MNHEY, CDR2 SVGAGI. V trimming: 5 bases; J trimming: 9 bases; junction bases outside the gene matches: 6.

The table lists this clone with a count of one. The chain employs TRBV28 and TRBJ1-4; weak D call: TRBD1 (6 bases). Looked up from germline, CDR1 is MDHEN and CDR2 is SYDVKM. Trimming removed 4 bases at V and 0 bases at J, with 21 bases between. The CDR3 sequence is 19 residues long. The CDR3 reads CASSSPRTESFATNEKLFF. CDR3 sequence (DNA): TGTGCCAGCAGTTCTCCGCGGACAGAGAGCTTTGCAACTAATGAAAAACTGTTTTTT.

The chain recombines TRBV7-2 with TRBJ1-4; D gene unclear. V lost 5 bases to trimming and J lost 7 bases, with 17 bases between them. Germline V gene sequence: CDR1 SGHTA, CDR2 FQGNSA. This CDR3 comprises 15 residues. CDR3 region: CASSPRFGSGEKLFF. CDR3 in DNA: TGTGCCAGCAGCCCTCGTTTCGGGTCCGGTGAAAAACTGTTTTTT.

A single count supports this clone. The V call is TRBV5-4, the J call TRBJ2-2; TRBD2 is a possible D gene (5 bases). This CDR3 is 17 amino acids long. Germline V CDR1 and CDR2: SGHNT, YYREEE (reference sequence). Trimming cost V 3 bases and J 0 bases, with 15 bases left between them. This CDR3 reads CASSSGVARTNTGELFF. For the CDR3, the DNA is TGTGCCAGCAGCTCTGGTGTAGCGCGGACGAACACCGGGGAGCTGTTTTTT.

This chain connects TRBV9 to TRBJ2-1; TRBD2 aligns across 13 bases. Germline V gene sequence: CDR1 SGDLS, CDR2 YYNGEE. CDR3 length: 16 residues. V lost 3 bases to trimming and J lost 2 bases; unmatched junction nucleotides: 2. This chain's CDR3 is CASSAGTSGTYNEQFF. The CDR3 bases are TGTGCCAGCAGCGCCGGGACTAGCGGGACCTACAATGAGCAGTTCTTC.